These 5 T cell receptor beta chains were all obtained from the same sample, sequenced in a study of T-cell memory formation after mild COVID-19. TCRdb analysed the 5' RACE reads with MiXCR anew, one entry per CDR3 protein. This sample has roughly 600,000 distinct CDR3 sequences; more than 15% occur once, and the top ten carry approximately 12%. The sample was PBMCs or a T cell subset sorted from them (not recorded which). The receptors originated from an adult woman who had mild COVID-19 (a few samples of this study predate the infection). Cell type and time point are not known.

This rearrangement joins TRBV6-1 to TRBJ2-2; 11 bases are shared with TRBD2. V gave up 4 bases and J gave up 1 base; unmatched junction bases: 2. The CDR3 contains 16 residues. Germline V lookup: CDR1 MNHNS, CDR2 SASEGT. CDR3 DNA: TGTGCCAGCAGTGCCCTAGCGGGAGGGAACACCGGGGAGCTGTTTTTT. Translated: CASSALAGGNTGELFF.

This clonotype was seen more than once but under ten times. The rearrangement uses TRBV4-1 and TRBJ2-5; D unresolved. Trimming removed 3 bases at V and 4 bases at J, with 9 bases between. This CDR3 is 13 amino acids long. CDR1 and CDR2 (germline): MGHRA, YSYEKL. CDR3 DNA: TGCGCCAGCAGCCAGCCAACAACAGAGACCCAGTACTTC. Translated, it gives CASSQPTTETQYF.

This clonotype was picked up a small number of times. CDR3 nucleotide sequence: TGTGCCAGCAGCGGGGACAGGGGGCAAGAAGCTTTCTTT. It yields the protein CASSGDRGQEAFF. The chain joins TRBV9 to TRBJ1-1; 12 bases line up with TRBD1. V lost 3 bases and J lost 8; bases outside the gene matches: 2. The V gene's germline CDR1 is SGDLS and CDR2 YYNGEE. The CDR3 sequence is 13 residues long.

This clonotype was recorded a few times. The V gene is TRBV7-6, the J gene TRBJ2-3; 10 bases are a match to TRBD2. The CDR3 spans 16 residues. CDR1 SGHVS and CDR2 FNYEAQ come from the germline V gene. V gave up 0 bases and J gave up 5 bases; unmatched junction bases: 5. The CDR3 bases are TGTGCCAGCAGCTTAGCTGCTAGCGGGGGCGGAGATACGCAGTATTTT. Its protein product is CASSLAASGGGDTQYF.

The sample holds a few counts of this clonotype. The gene calls are TRBV12-3 or TRBV12-4 and TRBJ2-5; 7 bases map to TRBD2. The CDR3 is 16 residues long. V was pared by 1 base and J by 1 base, with 6 bases of the junction left unmatched. CDR3 sequence: CASSLGAGPLQETQYF. CDR3 DNA sequence: TGTGCCAGCAGTTTAGGAGCGGGACCCCTCCAAGAGACCCAGTACTTC.